Each of the 8 T cell receptor beta chains below was sequenced from the same sample in a study of identical twins. Each CDR3 protein gets one entry after TCRdb re-called the 5' RACE reads with MiXCR. This sample has about 530,000 distinct CDR3 sequences, with under 25% found just once. These data were also filed under a second study, of yellow fever vaccine responses in identical twins.

Sequences were obtained from CD4+ T cells sorted from blood. These receptors came from a woman between 18 and 29 years old in good health.

The genes are TRBV5-5 and TRBJ2-7; D may correspond to TRBD1 or TRBD2 (5 bases each). The V gene's germline CDR1 is SGHKS and CDR2 YYEKEE (reference sequence). Trimming stripped 0 bases from V and 2 bases from J, with 15 bases between. The CDR3 is 16 residues long. The CDR3 sequence: CASSLEAAGRAYEQYF. DNA for the CDR3: TGTGCCAGCAGCTTGGAGGCGGCAGGGCGGGCCTACGAGCAGTACTTC.

There are a few counts of this clonotype. This chain connects TRBV28 to TRBJ1-6; no firm D call. The germline V gene encodes CDR1 MDHEN and CDR2 SYDVKM. This CDR3 is built from 12 residues. Trimming took 7 bases from V and 7 from J, leaving 8 bases between them. This CDR3 reads CASKDTNSPLHF. The CDR3 DNA sequence: TGTGCCAGCAAAGACACCAATTCACCCCTCCACTTT.

V is TRBV28 and J is TRBJ2-1, with a weak D call TRBD1 (6 bases). The CDR3 covers 14 residues. V dropped 2 bases and J dropped 8 bases, with 13 bases sitting between them. The germline V gene has CDR1 MDHEN and CDR2 SYDVKM. Here the CDR3 DNA reads TGTGCCAGCAGTTTAAGTGGGGGCACGGATGAGCAGTTCTTC. Encoded protein: CASSLSGGTDEQFF.

The genes are TRBV10-3 and TRBJ2-3; 7 bases align to TRBD1. Trimming took 6 bases from V and 5 from J; bases not matched to a gene: 5. Germline CDR1 is ENHRY and CDR2 is SYGVKD. CDR3 length equals 13 residues. The CDR3 protein is CAISTGDGDTQYF. For the CDR3, the DNA is TGTGCCATCAGCACAGGGGACGGAGATACGCAGTATTTT.

This chain uses TRBV3-1 with TRBJ1-2, with 9 bases fitting TRBD1. The ends lost 1 base at V and 8 bases at J; junction bases unmatched: 11. Germline CDR1 LGHDT, CDR2 YNNKEL (reference sequence). The CDR3 is 16 residues long. This CDR3 reads CASSQGLQGAPSGYTF. CDR3 bases: TGTGCCAGCAGCCAAGGATTACAGGGGGCGCCGTCCGGCTACACCTTC. Combining the CDR3 with reference TRBV3-1 and TRBJ1-2 gives the whole variable domain DTAVSQTPKYLVTQMGNDKSIKCEQNLGHDTMYWYKQDSKKFLKIMFSYNNKELIINETVPNRFSPKSPDKAHLNLHINSLELGDSAVYFCASSQGLQGAPSGYTFGSGTRLTVV.

The V gene is TRBV20-1, the J gene TRBJ1-6; D not resolved. Germline V lookup: CDR1 DFQATT, CDR2 SNEGSKA (reference sequence). The V end was cut by 5 bases, the J end by 5 bases, with 16 bases between. CDR3 size: 15 residues. CDR3: CSAGRGLGDNSPLHF. The CDR3, as DNA: TGCAGTGCTGGGAGAGGACTCGGGGATAATTCACCCCTCCACTTT.

This clonotype turned up a few times. The V and J genes are TRBV15 and TRBJ2-5; TRBD2 matches at 10 bases. The V segment lost 0 bases and the J segment 3 bases; nucleotides outside the gene matches: 4. The CDR3 covers 16 residues. The germline gives CDR1 LNHNV, CDR2 YYDKDF (reference sequence). The CDR3 DNA reads TGTGCCACCAGCAGAGATGTCACTAGCGGGAAAGAGACCCAGTACTTC. It codes for CATSRDVTSGKETQYF.

The chain combines TRBV5-6 with TRBJ2-1, with D perhaps matching TRBD1 (5 bases). CDR1 is SGHDT and CDR2 is YYEEEE in the germline V gene. The CDR3 loop spans 14 amino acids. The V gene lost 1 base and the J gene lost 10 bases, with 15 bases spanning the gap. CDR3 loop: CASSLPLGAHEQFF. The CDR3 DNA reads as TGTGCCAGCAGCTTGCCCCTAGGGGCGCACGAGCAGTTCTTC.